This TCR beta chain was profiled in a study of T-cell memory formation after mild COVID-19. Findings and caveats of the study: The appearance of some responding clones in pre-infection memory suggested that cross-reactive memory joined.

As concerns this clonotype: Its antigen is currently unknown.

5'RACE with constant-segment primers yielded barcoded, UMI-tagged TCR alpha and TCR beta cDNA libraries. TCRdb itself ran the 5' RACE reads through MiXCR, one entry per CDR3 protein. Of hundreds of thousands of distinct CDR3 sequences in the sample, roughly 15% are singletons; the top ten hold 20% to 25%. This sequence originates from a man in his late teens or twenties who had mild COVID-19 (a few samples of this study predate the infection). Cell type and time point are not known. Sequencing was performed on PBMCs or a T cell subset sorted from them (not recorded which).

In DNA form, the CDR3 reads TGTGCCAGCCCTGGGCGGGGGGCAACCTACGAGCAGTACGTC. This encodes CASPGRGATYEQYV. V and J are TRBV5-4 and TRBJ2-7, with 8 positions matching TRBD2. Trimming removed 7 bases from V and 2 bases from J; junction bases left unmatched: 8. The CDR3 loop spans 14 amino acids. In germline, CDR1 is SGHNT, CDR2 YYREEE (reference sequence).